A single sample gave rise to the 17 T cell receptor beta chains below, sequenced in a study of response to subunit inactivated influenza vaccine. MiXCR was run by TCRdb on the RT-PCR reads, yielding one entry per CDR3 protein. The sample yields roughly 760,000 distinct CDR3 sequences, around 20% seen once. This material consisted of PBMCs from blood, taken more than 4 days after vaccination. These receptors originate from a man aged 45-65 years who received an inactivated influenza vaccine.

This rearrangement joins TRBV6-2 or TRBV6-3 to TRBJ2-7, with 7 bases identical to TRBD2. V was pared by 5 bases and J by 4 bases, with 11 bases of the junction left unmatched. Germline CDR1 is MNHEY and CDR2 is SVGEGT. CDR3 size: 15 residues. The CDR3: CASSPAGEERYEQYF. The CDR3 bases are TGTGCCAGCAGTCCGGCGGGGGAAGAAAGGTACGAGCAGTACTTC.

The chain has TRBV7-9 and TRBJ1-1; D is uncertain. The CDR3 sequence is 14 residues long. Germline values: CDR1 SEHNR, CDR2 FQNEAQ (reference sequence). With 1 base removed from V and 8 bases from J, the gap between germline ends came to 14 bases. The CDR3 nucleotides read TGTGCCAGCAGCTTAGACGGGTGGGAAGAAGAAGCTTTCTTT. It encodes CASSLDGWEEEAFF.

The chain is built from TRBV13 and TRBJ2-7, with D uncertain. CDR1 and CDR2 (germline): PRHDT, FYEKMQ (reference sequence). This CDR3 has 11 amino acids. Trimming pared 5 bases from V and 5 bases from J, leaving 7 bases between. The CDR3: CASSKHDEQYF. CDR3 nucleotides: TGTGCCAGCAGCAAACACGACGAGCAGTACTTC.

The V gene is TRBV20-1, the J gene TRBJ1-2; TRBD1 matches at 7 bases. Losses at the gene ends were 5 bases for V and 5 bases for J; bases not matched to a gene: 11. The CDR3 runs to 14 residues. Germline CDR1 is DFQATT and CDR2 is SNEGSKA (reference sequence). The CDR3 DNA follows: TGCAGTGCTCGCACAGGGGATTTAAGTTATGGCTACACCTTC. Translated: CSARTGDLSYGYTF.

The V and J genes are TRBV29-1 and TRBJ2-3; 11 nucleotides agree with TRBD2. The CDR3 totals 16 residues. V shed 0 bases and J 7 bases; nucleotides not matched to a gene: 9. The germline gives CDR1 SQVTM, CDR2 ANQGSEA. This chain's CDR3 is CSVEDPLAGEFYTQYF. The CDR3, as DNA: TGCAGCGTTGAAGATCCACTAGCGGGAGAGTTTTATACGCAGTATTTT.

This clonotype was recorded a few times. V and J are TRBV5-1 and TRBJ2-7; 10 bases fit TRBD2. The CDR3 extends over 14 amino acids. V gave up 4 bases and J gave up 7 bases; unmatched junction bases: 8. CDR1 SGHRS and CDR2 YFSETQ come from the germline V gene. The CDR3 region is CASSGSGRPGEQYF. The CDR3 bases are TGCGCCAGCAGCGGTAGCGGGAGGCCGGGGGAGCAGTACTTC.

This clonotype was found a few times. V and J are TRBV24-1 and TRBJ2-3; D gene unclear. The V gene lost 2 bases and the J gene lost 0 bases, with 8 bases spanning the gap. The CDR3 is 15 amino acids. Germline assignment: CDR1 KGHDR and CDR2 SFDVKD. The CDR3 region is CATSDSWESTDTQYF. The CDR3 region has the DNA TGTGCCACCAGTGATTCCTGGGAAAGCACAGATACGCAGTATTTT.

Ten or more counts support this clonotype. The chain has TRBV25-1 and TRBJ2-7; D gene uncertain. V gave up 11 bases and J gave up 0 bases, with 14 bases separating them. CDR1 and CDR2 from the germline V gene are MGHDK and SYGVNS. The CDR3 is 13 amino acids. The CDR3 bases are TGTGCCGCCCGGGCGGCAGCCTCCTACGAGCAGTACTTC. Its protein product is CAARAAASYEQYF.

There are a few counts of this clonotype. V is TRBV9 and J is TRBJ2-1; D possibly matches TRBD1 or TRBD2 (5 bases each). Germline V gives CDR1 SGDLS, CDR2 YYNGEE. The V end lost 4 bases, the J end lost 3 bases, and 14 bases lay between the germline ends. CDR3 size: 15 residues. CDR3 in DNA: TGTGCCAGCAGCCCCGGGGCCGCGCACTACAATGAGCAGTTCTTC. As protein: CASSPGAAHYNEQFF.

In its sample, this clonotype was seen a few times. The V gene is TRBV5-1, the J gene TRBJ2-1; D uncertain. CDR3 length equals 15 residues. CDR1 is SGHRS, CDR2 YFSETQ, per germline. The ends were cut back, 1 base at V and 4 bases at J, with 12 bases in the middle. This chain's CDR3 is CASSLLAEPYNEQFF. DNA for the CDR3: TGCGCCAGCAGCTTGTTGGCGGAGCCATACAATGAGCAGTTCTTC.

This clonotype was counted between two and nine times. The genes are TRBV5-1 and TRBJ2-2, with D perhaps TRBD2 (6 bases). Germline-derived CDR1 and CDR2 are SGHRS and YFSETQ. This CDR3 is built from 19 residues. The germline V and J ends were trimmed by 0 bases and 0 bases, with 18 bases remaining between them. The CDR3 bases are TGCGCCAGCAGCTTGGGGCTTGGGCGGACTAATTCGAACACCGGGGAGCTGTTTTTT. Translation: CASSLGLGRTNSNTGELFF.

This clonotype was found a few times. The rearrangement links TRBV5-1 to TRBJ2-1; maybe TRBD1 (6 bases). This CDR3 comprises 14 residues. The germline V gene encodes CDR1 SGHRS and CDR2 YFSETQ. V was shortened by 6 bases and J by 5 bases, with 15 bases between the two germline ends. CDR3 loop: CASTTTQGNNEQFF. The CDR3 nucleotides read TGCGCCAGCACCACAACCCAGGGGAACAATGAGCAGTTCTTC. Combining the CDR3 with reference TRBV5-1 and TRBJ2-1 gives the whole variable domain KAGVTQTPRYLIKTRGQQVTLSCSPISGHRSVSWYQQTPGQGLQFLFEYFSETQRNKGNFPGRFSGRQFSNSRSEMNVSTLELGDSALYLCASTTTQGNNEQFFGPGTRLTVL.

This chain joins TRBV5-6 and TRBJ2-7; D is tentatively TRBD1 or TRBD2 (5 bases each). The germline CDR1 and CDR2 sequences are SGHDT and YYEEEE. V was cut by 4 bases and J by 0 bases, with 17 bases left in between. This CDR3 has 16 residues. The CDR3 loop reads CASSVVGAVSSYEQYF. CDR3 DNA: TGTGCCAGCAGCGTGGTCGGGGCCGTCAGCTCCTACGAGCAGTACTTC.

The rearrangement joins TRBV7-9 to TRBJ2-7; D uncertain. Germline loops: CDR1 SEHNR, CDR2 FQNEAQ (reference sequence). The CDR3 consists of 14 residues. Trimming took off 1 base at V and 3 bases at J, with 10 bases between the two ends. The CDR3 here is CASSLESVSYEQYF. CDR3 DNA sequence: TGTGCCAGCAGCTTAGAGTCCGTGAGCTACGAGCAGTACTTC. The whole variable domain, remainder taken from reference TRBV7-9 and TRBJ2-7, is DTGVSQNPRHKITKRGQNVTFRCDPISEHNRLYWYRQTLGQGPEFLTYFQNEAQLEKSRLLSDRFSAERPKGSFSTLEIQRTEQGDSAMYLCASSLESVSYEQYFGPGTRLTVT.

In this sample, this clonotype turned up a few times. The chain employs TRBV4-3 and TRBJ2-7; TRBD1 agrees at 8 bases. Germline-derived CDR1 and CDR2 are LGHNA and YSLEER. CDR3 length: 15 residues. V dropped 1 base and J dropped 3; count of bases not matched to a gene: 5. CDR3 in amino acids: CASSQGTGSFYEQYF. The CDR3 bases are TGCGCCAGCAGCCAAGGGACAGGGTCATTCTACGAGCAGTACTTC.

The chain combines TRBV3-1 with TRBJ2-7; D is unresolved. The V end lost 2 bases, the J end lost 3 bases, and 5 bases lay between the germline ends. The V gene's germline CDR1 is LGHDT and CDR2 YNNKEL (reference sequence). CDR3 length equals 12 residues. The CDR3 nucleotides are TGTGCCAGCAGCCAATTTTTCTACGAGCAGTACTTC. Its protein product is CASSQFFYEQYF.

As regards this clonotype: A read error is likely, as this CDR3 ends without the conserved phenylalanine or tryptophan. Because the CDR3's place on the DNA is in doubt, the DNA is left out and the CDR3 is given as listed by TCRdb. This sequence joins TRBV7-9 and TRBJ2-5; the table's D call of TRBD1 was not tested on the DNA. The CDR3 adds up to 13 amino acids, both ends counted. CDR1 is SEHNR, CDR2 FQNEAQ, per germline (reference sequence). CDR3 sequence: CASSTPKGTGRFI.